This T cell receptor (beta chain) was sequenced in a study of blood T cell repertoires in COVID-19. Enrolled through a virtual design, the participants were between about 18 and 100 years of age and came from 24 US areas. Participants were placed into cohorts based on the clinical history they reported. The table came from immunoSEQ multiplex PCR; TCRdb's copy has only in-frame clones and leaves some out. The sample consists of 120,000 to 150,000 clones, just under 85% of them appearing once. The CDR3 contains 15 residues. Germline values: CDR1 SGHNT, CDR2 YYREEE (reference sequence). After removal of 4 bases from V and 3 bases from J, the junction contained 7 bases not matched to a gene.

Material for sequencing was PBMCs or T cells enriched from blood (not recorded which). This rearrangement joins TRBV5-4 to TRBJ1-2, with 9 bases aligning to TRBD1. This sequence was found in a middle-aged woman who had recovered from COVID-19. CDR3 in DNA: TGTGCCAGCAGCCCCCGGGACAGGGTAGACTATGGCTACACCTTC. This sequence encodes CASSPRDRVDYGYTF. The whole variable domain, filled in from reference TRBV5-4 and TRBJ1-2, reads ETGVTQSPTHLIKTRGQQVTLRCSSQSGHNTVSWYQQALGQGPQFIFQYYREEENGRGNFPPRFSGLQFPNYSSELNVNALELDDSALYLCASSPRDRVDYGYTFGSGTRLTVV.